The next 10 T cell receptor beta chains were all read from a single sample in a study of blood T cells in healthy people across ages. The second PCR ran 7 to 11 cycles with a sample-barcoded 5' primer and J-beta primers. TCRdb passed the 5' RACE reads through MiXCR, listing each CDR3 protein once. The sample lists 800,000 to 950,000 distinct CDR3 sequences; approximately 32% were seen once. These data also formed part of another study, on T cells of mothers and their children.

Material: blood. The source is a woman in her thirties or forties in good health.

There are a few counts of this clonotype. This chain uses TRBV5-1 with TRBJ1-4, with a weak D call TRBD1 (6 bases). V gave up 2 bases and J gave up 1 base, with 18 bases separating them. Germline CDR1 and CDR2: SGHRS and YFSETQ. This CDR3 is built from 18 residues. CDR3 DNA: TGCGCCAGCAGCTTACGGGGACAAGTAATTTTAACTAATGAAAAACTGTTTTTT. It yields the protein CASSLRGQVILTNEKLFF.

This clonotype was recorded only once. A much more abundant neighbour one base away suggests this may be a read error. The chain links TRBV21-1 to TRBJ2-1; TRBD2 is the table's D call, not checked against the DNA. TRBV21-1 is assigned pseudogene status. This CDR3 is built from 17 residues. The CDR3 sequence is CASSKAGAGIGLYEQFF. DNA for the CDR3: TGTGCCAGCAGCAAAGCGGGAGCAGGTATCGGACTATACGAGCAGTTCTTC.

This CDR3 is CASSFLAGGTGELFF. The DNA of the CDR3 is TGCGCCAGCAGCTTCCTAGCGGGGGGTACCGGGGAGCTGTTTTTT. The V gene is TRBV5-1, the J gene TRBJ2-2; 11 positions match TRBD2. Germline V gene data show CDR1 as SGHRS and CDR2 as YFSETQ. This CDR3 region has 15 residues. The V and J ends lost 2 bases and 5 bases, in that order; junction bases with no gene match: 2.

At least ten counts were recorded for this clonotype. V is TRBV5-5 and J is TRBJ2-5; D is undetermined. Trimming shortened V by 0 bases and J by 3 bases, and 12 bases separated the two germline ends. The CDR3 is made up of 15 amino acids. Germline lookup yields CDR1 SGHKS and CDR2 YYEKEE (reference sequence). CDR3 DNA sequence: TGTGCCAGCAGCTTGGTGATAGACAAAGAAGAGACCCAGTACTTC. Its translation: CASSLVIDKEETQYF.

CDR3 sequence reads: CASSQIAGTNTDTQYF. The CDR3 bases are TGCGCCAGCAGCCAGATCGCGGGGACTAACACAGATACGCAGTATTTT. The V call is TRBV5-1, the J call TRBJ2-3, with 7 bases lining up with TRBD2. Germline CDR1 and CDR2: SGHRS and YFSETQ. The CDR3 has 16 amino acids. Unmatched junction bases numbered 10, after V lost 4 bases and J lost 2 bases.

The CDR3 region is CASSPGDRHYGYTF. CDR3 bases: TGTGCCAGCAGCCCAGGGGACAGACACTATGGCTACACCTTC. The chain combines TRBV7-2 with TRBJ1-2, with TRBD1 matching 7 bases. V lost 5 bases, J lost 3 bases, and 6 bases stayed unmatched. Germline-derived CDR1 and CDR2 are SGHTA and FQGNSA. The CDR3 sequence is 14 residues long.

CDR3 sequence reads: CASSGTRNEKLFF. In DNA form, the CDR3 reads TGCGCCAGCAGCGGGACAAGGAATGAAAAACTGTTTTTT. The chain employs TRBV5-1 and TRBJ1-4, with D maybe TRBD1 (6 bases). The CDR3 is 13 residues long. With 4 bases removed from V and 5 bases from J, the gap between germline ends came to 9 bases. Germline V gene sequence: CDR1 SGHRS, CDR2 YFSETQ.

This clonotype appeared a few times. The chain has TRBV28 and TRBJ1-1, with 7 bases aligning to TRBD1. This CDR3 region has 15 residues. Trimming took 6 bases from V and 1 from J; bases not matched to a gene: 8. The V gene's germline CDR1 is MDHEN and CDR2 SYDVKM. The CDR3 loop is CASSLGGDRNTEAFF. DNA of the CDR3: TGTGCCAGCAGCCTTGGGGGGGACAGGAACACTGAAGCTTTCTTT.

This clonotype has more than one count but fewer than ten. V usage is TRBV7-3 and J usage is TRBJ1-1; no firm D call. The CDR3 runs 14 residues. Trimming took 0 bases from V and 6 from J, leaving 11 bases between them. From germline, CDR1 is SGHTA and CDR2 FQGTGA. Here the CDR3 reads CASSLTQTTPEAFF. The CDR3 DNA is TGTGCCAGCAGCTTAACGCAAACGACGCCTGAAGCTTTCTTT.

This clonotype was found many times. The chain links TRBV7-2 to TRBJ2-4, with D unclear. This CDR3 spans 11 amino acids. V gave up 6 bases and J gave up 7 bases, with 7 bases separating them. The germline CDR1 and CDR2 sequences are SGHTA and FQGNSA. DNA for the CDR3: TGTGCCAGCAGTCTCGTCAACATTCAGTACTTC. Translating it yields CASSLVNIQYF.